Sequencing of this TCR beta chain was carried out in a study of beta chain features in type 1 diabetes. This clone showed up many times. The antigen is not known. Overall study findings and caveats: VDJ junctions sequenced from type 1 diabetes patients showed fewer insertions and more deletions. Moderately but significantly shorter TCRB CDR3s were found in Type 1 diabetes patients in all four CD4+ subsets.

The investigators reverse transcribed all of the isolated RNA, so they sequenced expressed TCRB transcripts. The table came from immunoSEQ multiplex PCR; TCRdb's copy has only in-frame clones and leaves some out. The sample yields 300,000 or so clones, around 8.5% seen once. Germline V gives CDR1 ENHRY, CDR2 SYGVKD. V shed 4 bases and J shed 3 bases, with 10 bases lying between them. The CDR3 totals 13 residues. Averaging approximately 0.11 L, one heparinised blood draw was given by each donor. Populations isolated by sorting all had purity greater than 95%. The clonotype comes from a man aged 25 to 40 with type 1 diabetes. This chain connects TRBV10-3 to TRBJ2-7; D ambiguous. Input material: central memory CD4+ T cells from blood. Here the CDR3 DNA reads TGTGCCATCAGTGGACCGGAGTACTACGAGCAGTACTTC. This sequence encodes CAISGPEYYEQYF.